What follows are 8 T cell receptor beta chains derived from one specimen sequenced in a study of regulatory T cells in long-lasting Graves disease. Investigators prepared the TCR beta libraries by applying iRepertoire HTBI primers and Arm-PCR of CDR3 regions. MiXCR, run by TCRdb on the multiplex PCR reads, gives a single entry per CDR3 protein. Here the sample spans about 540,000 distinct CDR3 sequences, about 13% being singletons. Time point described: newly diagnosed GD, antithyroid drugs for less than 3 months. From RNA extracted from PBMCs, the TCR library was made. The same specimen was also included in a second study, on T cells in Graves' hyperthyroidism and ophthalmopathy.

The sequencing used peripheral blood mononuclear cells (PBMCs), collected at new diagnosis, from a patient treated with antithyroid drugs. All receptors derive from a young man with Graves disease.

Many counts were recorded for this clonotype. The CDR3 DNA reads as TGTGCCAGCAGCGATCAGGAGGGCCGGGCGAACACCGGGGAGCTGTTTTTT. Translating gives CASSDQEGRANTGELFF. This chain links TRBV9 with TRBJ2-2; D is possibly TRBD2 (6 bases). Germline lookup yields CDR1 SGDLS and CDR2 YYNGEE. The V end lost 3 bases, the J end lost 0 bases, and 15 bases lay between the germline ends. This CDR3 region has 17 residues.

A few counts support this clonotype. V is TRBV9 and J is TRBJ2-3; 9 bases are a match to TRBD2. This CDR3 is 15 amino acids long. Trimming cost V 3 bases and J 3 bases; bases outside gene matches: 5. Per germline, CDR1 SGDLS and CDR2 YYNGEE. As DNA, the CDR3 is TGTGCCAGCAGCGGTCTGACTAGCGGAACAGATACGCAGTATTTT. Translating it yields CASSGLTSGTDTQYF.

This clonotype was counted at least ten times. CDR3 sequence: CASSLISAEQYF. The CDR3 DNA sequence: TGTGCCAGCAGCTTAATAAGCGCCGAGCAGTACTTC. V is TRBV11-2 and J is TRBJ2-7; no firm D call. V shed 2 bases and J shed 6 bases, with 8 bases lying between them. Germline V CDR1 and CDR2: SGHAT, FQNNGV. The length of the CDR3 is 12 residues.

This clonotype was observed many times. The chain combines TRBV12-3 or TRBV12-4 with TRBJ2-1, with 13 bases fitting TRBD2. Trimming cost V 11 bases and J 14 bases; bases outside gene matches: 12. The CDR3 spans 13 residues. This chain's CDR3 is CAVTGTSGDREFF. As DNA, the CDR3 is TGTGCCGTAACCGGGACTAGCGGGGATAGGGAGTTCTTC.

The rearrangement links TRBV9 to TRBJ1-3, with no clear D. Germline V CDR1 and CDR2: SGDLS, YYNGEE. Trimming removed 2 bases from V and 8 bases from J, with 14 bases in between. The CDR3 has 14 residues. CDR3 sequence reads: CASSVRPRRDTIYF. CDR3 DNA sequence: TGTGCCAGCAGCGTGCGCCCCAGGCGGGACACCATATATTTT. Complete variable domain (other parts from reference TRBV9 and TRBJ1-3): DSGVTQTPKHLITATGQRVTLRCSPRSGDLSVYWYQQSLDQGLQFLIQYYNGEERAKGNILERFSAQQFPDLHSELNLSSLELGDSALYFCASSVRPRRDTIYFGEGSWLTVV.

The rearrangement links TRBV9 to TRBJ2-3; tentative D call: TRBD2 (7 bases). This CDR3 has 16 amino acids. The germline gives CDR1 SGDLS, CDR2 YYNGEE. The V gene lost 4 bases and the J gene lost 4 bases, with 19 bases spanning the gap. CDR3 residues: CASSTERDGGPDTQYF. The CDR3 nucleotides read TGTGCCAGCAGCACTGAGCGGGATGGGGGCCCAGATACGCAGTATTTT.

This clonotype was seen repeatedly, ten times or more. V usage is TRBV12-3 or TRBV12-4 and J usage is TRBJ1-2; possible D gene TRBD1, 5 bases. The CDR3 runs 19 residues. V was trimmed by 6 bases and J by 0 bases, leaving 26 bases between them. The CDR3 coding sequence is TGTGCCAGCAGCCCTTTTCGAAGGGGCCGAAGCCATGCTAACTATGGCTACACCTTC. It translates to CASSPFRRGRSHANYGYTF.

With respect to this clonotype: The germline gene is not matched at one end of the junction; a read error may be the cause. CDR3 DNA sequence: TGTGTCAGCAGTCCTACGCTAGGGGTCACAGATACGCAGTATTTT. This codes for CVSSPTLGVTDTQYF. The genes are TRBV7-9 and TRBJ2-3; D might be TRBD1 (5 bases). CDR3 size: 15 residues. CDR1 SEHNR and CDR2 FQNEAQ come from the germline V gene (reference sequence).